One and the same sample provided the 31 T cell receptor beta chains below, sequenced in a study of blood T cells in healthy people across ages (dated by TCRdb to the mid-2010s). Library preparation was by 5' RACE. These reads were obtained on an Illumina HiSeq 2500. A second PCR of roughly 6 to 11 cycles was run with a J-beta primer mix and a sample-barcoded 5' primer. The raw public reads went through TCRdb reprocessing: fastp at Q25, MiXCR clone calling, in-frame beta chains kept. Here each entry gathers all rows of one CDR3 protein and keeps the most common genes and DNA. Recorded for this sample are approximately 700,000 distinct CDR3 sequences; approximately 30% of them occurred a single time. The ten largest clones add up to 15% of the sample. The sequenced sample was blood. These receptors were collected from a woman older than 75 in good health. Donor details come from another sample of the same person, matched by shared clones.

This clonotype was observed many times. The chain is built from TRBV2 and TRBJ1-2; TRBD1 might be the D (6 bases). The CDR3 spans 14 residues. V was cut by 5 bases and J by 2 bases, with 12 bases left in between. From germline, CDR1 is SNHLY and CDR2 FYNNEI. CDR3 region: CASSLIGQNYGYTF. The CDR3 DNA follows: TGTGCCAGCAGTTTGATAGGACAGAACTATGGCTACACCTTC. The full variable domain, completed using reference TRBV2 and TRBJ1-2, is EPEVTQTPSHQVTQMGQEVILRCVPISNHLYFYWYRQILGQKVEFLVSFYNNEISEKSEIFDDQFSVERPDGSNFTLKIRSTKLEDSAMYFCASSLIGQNYGYTFGSGTRLTVV.

The chain combines TRBV7-2 with TRBJ2-7, with 7 bases aligning to TRBD1. Germline V gene data show CDR1 as SGHTA and CDR2 as FQGNSA. The CDR3 covers 17 residues. The J segment lost 2 bases and the V segment lost 1 base, leaving 11 bases of the junction unmatched. The CDR3 loop reads CASSLVSDRVWTYEQYF. The CDR3 DNA reads TGTGCCAGCAGCTTAGTATCCGACAGGGTTTGGACCTACGAGCAGTACTTC.

V usage is TRBV5-1 and J usage is TRBJ1-3; no reliable D call. The germline V and J ends were trimmed by 0 bases and 0 bases, with 13 bases remaining between them. This CDR3 region has 17 residues. CDR1 and CDR2 (germline): SGHRS, YFSETQ. The CDR3, as DNA: TGCGCCAGCAGCTTGGATTTCGGGCACGGCTCTGGAAACACCATATATTTT. It yields the protein CASSLDFGHGSGNTIYF.

This clonotype was seen repeatedly, ten times or more. The gene calls are TRBV20-1 and TRBJ1-2; 10 nucleotides line up with TRBD1. The CDR3 runs to 14 residues. V dropped 0 bases and J dropped 8; count of bases not matched to a gene: 6. Germline loops: CDR1 DFQATT, CDR2 SNEGSKA (reference sequence). CDR3 DNA: TGCAGTGCTAGAGACGGGACAGGGGTAGGGGGCTACACCTTC. Translating gives CSARDGTGVGGYTF.

This clonotype came up many times. The rearrangement links TRBV27 to TRBJ2-7, with TRBD1 as a possible D gene (5 bases). This CDR3 spans 15 amino acids. CDR1 and CDR2 from the germline V gene are MNHEY and SMNVEV (reference sequence). Deletions cut 4 bases from V and 5 bases from J, with 18 bases between. CDR3 sequence reads: CASSSRRQSVNEQYF. CDR3 bases: TGTGCCAGCAGTTCCCGAAGACAGAGTGTCAACGAGCAGTACTTC.

In its sample, this clonotype was seen many times. The chain couples TRBV15 to TRBJ2-5; D is ambiguous. The CDR3 runs to 14 residues. Germline CDR1 is LNHNV and CDR2 is YYDKDF (reference sequence). V shed 6 bases and J shed 4 bases, with 15 bases lying between them. CDR3 coding DNA: TGTGCCACCAGTAGACCCCCGTTGGGAGAGACCCAGTACTTC. Translating it yields CATSRPPLGETQYF.

Turning to this clonotype: This could be a read error, since a much larger clone is one nucleotide away. The gene calls are TRBV20-1 and TRBJ1-1; a weak D match, TRBD1 (6 bases). The CDR3 is 13 residues long. From germline, CDR1 is DFQATT and CDR2 SNEGSKA (reference sequence). The CDR3 spells CSAPYRANTKAFF. The CDR3 DNA follows: TGCAGTGCCCCCTACAGGGCGAACACTAAAGCTTTCTTT.

This clonotype was seen at least ten times. The CDR3 DNA sequence: TGTGCCAGCAGCCTAGGGACAGGGAGCTATGAAAAACTGTTTTTT. The encoded protein is CASSLGTGSYEKLFF. J is TRBJ1-4 and V is TRBV5-5; 9 bases map to TRBD1. Germline V gives CDR1 SGHKS, CDR2 YYEKEE (reference sequence). J lost 6 bases, V lost 4 bases, and 7 bases had no gene match. The CDR3 is made up of 15 amino acids.

V and J are TRBV7-3 and TRBJ1-1, with a tentative D call TRBD1 (5 bases). The V end was cut by 4 bases, the J end by 3 bases, with 12 bases between. The length of the CDR3 is 14 residues. Germline loops: CDR1 SGHTA, CDR2 FQGTGA. The CDR3 is CASSSGGYDTEAFF. In DNA, the CDR3 is TGTGCCAGCAGCTCTGGGGGGTATGACACTGAAGCTTTCTTT.

CDR3 nucleotides: TGTGCCAGCAGTTTGGTCGGAAACTCAGATACGCAGTATTTT. Translation: CASSLVGNSDTQYF. The chain carries TRBV28 and TRBJ2-3; D call uncertain. V was shortened by 3 bases and J by 4 bases, with 11 bases between the two germline ends. This CDR3 has 14 residues. The germline V gene has CDR1 MDHEN and CDR2 SYDVKM.

This clonotype has at least ten counts. This rearrangement joins TRBV20-1 to TRBJ2-5, with 12 bases identical to TRBD2. The CDR3 has 14 amino acids. CDR1 is DFQATT and CDR2 is SNEGSKA in the germline V gene (reference sequence). V was clipped by 7 bases and J by 4 bases; unmatched bases: 7. The CDR3 here is CSGGGLAGPETQYF. Written as DNA, the CDR3 is TGCAGTGGGGGCGGACTAGCGGGGCCAGAGACCCAGTACTTC.

This rearrangement joins TRBV20-1 to TRBJ1-5; TRBD1 matches 8 bases. This CDR3 spans 15 amino acids. The V gene's germline CDR1 is DFQATT and CDR2 SNEGSKA (reference sequence). The V and J ends lost 5 bases and 4 bases, in that order; junction bases with no gene match: 10. Here the CDR3 reads CSAHPTGGRNQPQHF. The CDR3 coding sequence is TGCAGTGCTCATCCCACAGGGGGGAGGAATCAGCCCCAGCATTTT.

Many counts were recorded for this clonotype. The genes are TRBV9 and TRBJ1-2, with no clear D. The CDR3 length is 16 residues. The germline V and J ends were trimmed by 0 bases and 4 bases, with 16 bases remaining between them. The germline V gene encodes CDR1 SGDLS and CDR2 YYNGEE. CDR3 sequence (DNA): TGTGCCAGCAGCGTAGTTCCGGAGGGCCGAGGCTATGGCTACACCTTC. Its translation: CASSVVPEGRGYGYTF.

This clonotype was detected many times. The chain has TRBV7-2 and TRBJ2-1; D perhaps matches TRBD2 (5 bases). The CDR3 consists of 13 residues. V was cut by 5 bases and J by 7 bases, with 12 bases left in between. Germline-derived CDR1 and CDR2 are SGHTA and FQGNSA. The CDR3 DNA reads as TGTGCCAGCAGCCTCCGGACTCAGAATGAGCAGTTCTTC. This encodes CASSLRTQNEQFF.

This clonotype was counted ten times or more. The rearrangement joins TRBV7-2 to TRBJ2-5, with 7 nucleotides matching TRBD1. Trimming at V came to 1 base and at J to 5 bases, leaving 7 bases not matched to a gene. The CDR3 consists of 15 residues. The germline V gene encodes CDR1 SGHTA and CDR2 FQGNSA. The CDR3: CASSLGQGMRETQYF. CDR3 bases: TGTGCCAGCAGCTTAGGACAGGGAATGCGGGAGACCCAGTACTTC.

This clonotype was counted at least ten times. This chain links TRBV11-2 with TRBJ2-3; no firm D call. The CDR3 is made up of 15 amino acids. Germline lookup yields CDR1 SGHAT and CDR2 FQNNGV. V was pared by 0 bases and J by 2 bases, with 9 bases between. CDR3 sequence (DNA): TGTGCCAGCAGCTTAGATCCATTAGCCACAGATACGCAGTATTTT. It encodes CASSLDPLATDTQYF.

The chain has TRBV9 and TRBJ1-1, with D possibly being TRBD1 (5 bases). This CDR3 has 15 residues. V was trimmed by 2 bases and J by 4 bases, leaving 15 bases between them. CDR1 is SGDLS and CDR2 is YYNGEE in the germline V gene. CDR3 DNA: TGTGCCAGCAGCGTGGAGGGGACTTCCGGCACTGAAGCTTTCTTT. Amino acid sequence: CASSVEGTSGTEAFF.

In the case of this clonotype: The junction departs from germline at one end; a sequencing error may be responsible. The chain employs TRBV9 and TRBJ1-4; the D is unclear. The CDR3 has 16 amino acids. Germline CDR1 reads SGDLS; CDR2 reads YYNGEE. CDR3 loop: CASSISPHATNEKRFF. Here the CDR3 DNA reads TGTGCCAGCAGTATCTCACCTCATGCAACTAATGAAAAACGGTTTTTT. Complete variable domain (other parts from reference TRBV9 and TRBJ1-4): DSGVTQTPKHLITATGQRVTLRCSPRSGDLSVYWYQQSLDQGLQFLIQYYNGEERAKGNILERFSAQQFPDLHSELNLSSLELGDSALYFCASSISPHATNEKRFFGSGTQLSVL.

This chain links TRBV13 with TRBJ1-1, with a tentative D call TRBD1 (6 bases). Germline V gene lookup returns CDR1 PRHDT and CDR2 FYEKMQ (reference sequence). This CDR3 is built from 16 residues. V lost 3 bases, J lost 0 bases, and 14 bases lay in between. CDR3 residues: CASSFTGNGMNTEAFF. In nucleotides, the CDR3 is TGTGCCAGCAGCTTTACAGGGAACGGGATGAACACTGAAGCTTTCTTT.

Notes on this clonotype: A much bigger clone sits one base away, suggesting this may be a read error. CDR3: CASSPATLCSYEQYF. The CDR3 DNA reads as TGTGCCAGCAGCCCAGCAACGCTTTGCTCCTACGAGCAGTACTTC. This rearrangement joins TRBV3-1 to TRBJ2-7, with D unresolved. V shed 4 bases and J shed 0 bases, with 13 bases lying between them. Per the germline V gene, CDR1 is LGHDT and CDR2 is YNNKEL (reference sequence). CDR3 size: 15 residues.

This clonotype showed up many times. The gene calls are TRBV12-3 or TRBV12-4 and TRBJ2-7, with 10 positions matching TRBD1. CDR3 size: 14 residues. V shed 6 bases and J 2 bases; nucleotides not matched to a gene: 4. The DNA for the CDR3 is TGTGCCAGCAGCTTGACAGGGGGCCCCTACGAGCAGTACTTC. Its protein is CASSLTGGPYEQYF.

This clonotype was picked up a small number of times. Its ends do not fully match the called genes, so a read error is possible. The V gene is TRBV7-2, the J gene TRBJ1-1; 10 bases agree with TRBD1. Germline CDR1 reads SGHTA; CDR2 reads FQGNSA. This CDR3 contains 16 residues. CDR3 DNA: TGTGCCAGCAGCGCCCTCCCGGGACAGGGGAGAACTGAGGCTTTCTTT. Amino acid sequence: CASSALPGQGRTEAFF.

The chain couples TRBV5-5 to TRBJ2-1; maybe TRBD2 (5 bases). The germline V gene encodes CDR1 SGHKS and CDR2 YYEKEE (reference sequence). The CDR3 extends over 15 amino acids. The V gene lost 0 bases and the J gene lost 6 bases, with 13 bases spanning the gap. Here the CDR3 reads CASSLGGTSVNEQFF. Here the CDR3 DNA reads TGTGCCAGCAGCTTGGGGGGAACTAGTGTCAATGAGCAGTTCTTC.

This clonotype has at least ten counts. V and J are TRBV28 and TRBJ2-5; either TRBD1 or TRBD2 may supply D (7 bases each). The CDR3 extends over 15 amino acids. Between the trimmed V and J ends, which lost 4 bases and 1 base, there was a span of 13 bases. Germline CDR1 MDHEN, CDR2 SYDVKM. The CDR3 nucleotides are TGTGCCAGCAGTTCAGCGGGACAGCCCCAAGAGACCCAGTACTTC. This codes for CASSSAGQPQETQYF.

The chain employs TRBV21-1 and TRBJ2-7; the table's D call TRBD1 went unverified against the DNA. TRBV21-1 is given as a pseudogene. The CDR3 length is 18 residues. As DNA, the CDR3 is TGTGCCAGCTCTAATAAAGGGGGACAGGGGTCCCTTGGCTACGAGCAGTACTTC. It encodes CASSNKGGQGSLGYEQYF.

This clonotype showed up just a few times. CDR3 nucleotide sequence: TGTGCCAGCACCATCCCCTCGGACCGAGGGCGAAAACTGTTTTTT. It specifies CASTIPSDRGRKLFF. This sequence joins TRBV6-6 and TRBJ1-4; no firm D call. The V end lost 7 bases, the J end lost 10 bases, and 22 bases lay between the germline ends. The CDR3 is 15 amino acids. Germline V lookup: CDR1 MNHNY, CDR2 SVGAGI (reference sequence).

This clonotype turned up a few times. V is TRBV14 and J is TRBJ2-1, with D possibly being TRBD2 (6 bases). The CDR3 length is 17 residues. V gave up 0 bases and J gave up 2 bases, with 14 bases separating them. The germline CDR1 and CDR2 sequences are SGHDN and FVKESK. This CDR3 is CASSQDLWRGAYNEQFF. For the CDR3, the DNA is TGTGCCAGCAGCCAAGATCTTTGGAGGGGCGCCTACAATGAGCAGTTCTTC.

This clonotype has only a few counts. The chain links TRBV27 to TRBJ1-4; TRBD1 might be the D (5 bases). With 0 bases removed from V and 8 bases from J, the gap between germline ends came to 16 bases. In germline, CDR1 is MNHEY, CDR2 SMNVEV (reference sequence). This CDR3 has 16 residues. CDR3 in DNA: TGTGCCAGCAGTTTATCGGGGGGGAAAGGACCCGAAAAACTGTTTTTT. Encoded protein: CASSLSGGKGPEKLFF.

This clonotype was seen only a few times. The chain combines TRBV9 with TRBJ2-7; 9 positions match TRBD1. Germline CDR1 reads SGDLS; CDR2 reads YYNGEE. The CDR3 extends over 15 amino acids. Trimming at V came to 4 bases and at J to 5 bases, leaving 10 bases not matched to a gene. In nucleotides, the CDR3 is TGTGCCAGCAGCTTCGAGACAGGGGGTAGCGACGAGCAGTACTTC. Its protein is CASSFETGGSDEQYF.

The V call is TRBV29-1, the J call TRBJ2-7; D gene ambiguous. V gave up 5 bases and J gave up 5 bases, with 13 bases separating them. The CDR3 is 12 amino acids. Germline V gives CDR1 SQVTM, CDR2 ANQGSEA. The CDR3 DNA follows: TGCAGCGTTCGGGCAGGACCCCACGAGCAGTACTTC. Its protein is CSVRAGPHEQYF.

For this clonotype: A clone one base away is much larger, so this may be a read error. The chain employs TRBV6-5 and TRBJ1-2, with TRBD1 identical over 7 bases. The J segment lost 4 bases and the V segment lost 0 bases, leaving 8 bases of the junction unmatched. The CDR3 contains 16 residues. CDR1 MNHEY and CDR2 SVGAGI come from the germline V gene. CDR3 residues: CASSYSNTGASYGYTF. The CDR3 DNA is TGTGCCAGCAGTTACTCGAATACAGGGGCCAGCTATGGCTACACCTTC.